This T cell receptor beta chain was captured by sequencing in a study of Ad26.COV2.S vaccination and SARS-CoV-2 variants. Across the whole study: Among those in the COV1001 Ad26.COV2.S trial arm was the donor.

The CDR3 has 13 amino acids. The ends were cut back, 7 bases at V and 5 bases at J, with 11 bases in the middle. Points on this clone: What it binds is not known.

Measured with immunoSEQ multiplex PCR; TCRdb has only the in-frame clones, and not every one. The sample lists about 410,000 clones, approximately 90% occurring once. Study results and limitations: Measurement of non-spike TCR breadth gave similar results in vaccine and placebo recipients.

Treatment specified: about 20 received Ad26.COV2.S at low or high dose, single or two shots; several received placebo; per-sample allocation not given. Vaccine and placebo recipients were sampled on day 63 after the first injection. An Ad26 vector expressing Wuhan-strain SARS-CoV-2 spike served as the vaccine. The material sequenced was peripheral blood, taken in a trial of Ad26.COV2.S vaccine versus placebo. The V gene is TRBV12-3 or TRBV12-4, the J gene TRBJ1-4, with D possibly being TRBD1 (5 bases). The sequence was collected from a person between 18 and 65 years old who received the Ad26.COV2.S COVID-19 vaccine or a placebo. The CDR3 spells CASTRDRNEKLFF. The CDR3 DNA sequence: TGTGCCAGCACCCGGGACCGCAATGAAAAACTGTTTTTT.